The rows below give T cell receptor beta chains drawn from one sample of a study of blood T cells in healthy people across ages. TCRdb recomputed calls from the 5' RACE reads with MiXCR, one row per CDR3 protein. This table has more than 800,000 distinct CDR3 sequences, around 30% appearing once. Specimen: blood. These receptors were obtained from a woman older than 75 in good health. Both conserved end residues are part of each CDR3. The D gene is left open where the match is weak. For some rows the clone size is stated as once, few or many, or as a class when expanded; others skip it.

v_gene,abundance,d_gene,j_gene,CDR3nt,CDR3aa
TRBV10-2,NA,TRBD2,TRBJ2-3,TGCGCCAGCAGACTAGCGGAAAGCACAGATACGCAGTATTTT,CASRLAESTDTQYF
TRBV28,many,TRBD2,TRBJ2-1,TGTGCCAGCAGTTTCAGCATTAAGCGGGGTGGGAAGAATGAGCAGTTCTTC,CASSFSIKRGGKNEQFF
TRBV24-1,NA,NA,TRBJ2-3,TGTGCCACCAGTGGCTGGGACGGGTTCACAGATACGCAGTATTTT,CATSGWDGFTDTQYF
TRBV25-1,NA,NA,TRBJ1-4,TGTGCCAGCAGGGAATACAGGGTTGGGGAAAAACTGTTTTTT,CASREYRVGEKLFF
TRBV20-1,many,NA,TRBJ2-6,TGCAGTGCTAGGAAAGGGAGTTTTGCTGGGGCCAACGTCCTGACTTTC,CSARKGSFAGANVLTF
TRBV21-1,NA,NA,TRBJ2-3,TGTGCCAGCAGCAAGCTACAAGGGACTAGCGGGGATGCAGATACGCAGTATTTT,CASSKLQGTSGDADTQYF
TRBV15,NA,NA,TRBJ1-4,TGTGCCACCAGCAGGGCCGGGTTTTCATGGAGAGAAAAACTGTTTTTT,CATSRAGFSWREKLFF
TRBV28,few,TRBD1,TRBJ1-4,TGTGCCAGCAGTTCATACCCAGGGGGCGCGGAAGGGGGTAATGAAAAACTGTTTTTT,CASSSYPGGAEGGNEKLFF
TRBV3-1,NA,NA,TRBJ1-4,TGTGCCAGCAGCCAAGATGTCGGCGGAAATGAAAAACTGTTTTTT,CASSQDVGGNEKLFF
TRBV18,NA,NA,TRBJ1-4,TGTGCCAGCTCACCACCGAAACAGGGCGGCGAAAAACTGTTTTTT,CASSPPKQGGEKLFF
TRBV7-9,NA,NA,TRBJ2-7,TGTGCCAGCCCCCGGAGGGTAATATACTGCGAGCAGTACTTC,CASPRRVIYCEQYF
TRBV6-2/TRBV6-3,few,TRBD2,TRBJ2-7,TGTGCCAGCAGTAAGGCTAGCGGGGGGGCCTCGGGCGTCCACGAGCAGTACTTC,CASSKASGGASGVHEQYF
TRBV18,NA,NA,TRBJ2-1,TGTGCCAGCTCACGCACAGGAGTTGAGACAGTCTTC,CASSRTGVETVF
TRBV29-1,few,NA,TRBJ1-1,TGCGGCGTTGAACGGTCAGGGGATACTGAAGCTTTCTTT,CGVERSGDTEAFF
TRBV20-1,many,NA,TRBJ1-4,TGCAGTGCTAGTGACAGGCTTGAAAAACTGTTTTTT,CSASDRLEKLFF
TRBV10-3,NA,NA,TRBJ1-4,TGTGCCATCAGGGAGGGGCAGGGAGGCGAAAAACTGTTTTTT,CAIREGQGGEKLFF
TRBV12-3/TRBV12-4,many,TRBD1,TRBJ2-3,TGTGCCAGCAGCAAAAGGACAGGGCTTACAGATACGCAGTATTTT,CASSKRTGLTDTQYF
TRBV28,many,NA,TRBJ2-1,TGTGCCAGCGAAAGGGGGTTGGTCAATGAGCAGTTCTTC,CASERGLVNEQFF
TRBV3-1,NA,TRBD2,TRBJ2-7,TGTGCCAGCAGCCGAACCCGGACTAGCGGGGGGCGTCCTCAGGGGCAGTACTTC,CASSRTRTSGGRPQGQYF
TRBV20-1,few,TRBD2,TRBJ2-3,TGCAGTGCTATATCCTCGGGACTAGCGGGGGGGCGGACAGATACGCAGTATTTT,CSAISSGLAGGRTDTQYF
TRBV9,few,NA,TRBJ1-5,TGTGCCAGCAGCCCCGACGGGGTTCAGCCCCAGCATTTT,CASSPDGVQPQHF
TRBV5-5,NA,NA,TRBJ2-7,TGTGCCAGCAGCTCGGGACTCGCTGAATTATACGAGCAGTACTTC,CASSSGLAELYEQYF
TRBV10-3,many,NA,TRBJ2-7,TGTGCCATCAGTGAGTTCCAGGCCTACGAGCAGTACTTC,CAISEFQAYEQYF
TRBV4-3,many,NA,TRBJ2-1,TGCGCCAGCAGCCGAACTCTAGCCAACAATGAGCAGTTCTTC,CASSRTLANNEQFF
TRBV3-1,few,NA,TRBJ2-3,TGTGCCAGCAGCCAAGCCGGGATTGCCACAGATACGCAGTATTTT,CASSQAGIATDTQYF
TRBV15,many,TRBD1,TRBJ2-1,TGTGCCACCAGCAGCCGGGACAGGGGAAGTCGAAATGAGCAGTTCTTC,CATSSRDRGSRNEQFF
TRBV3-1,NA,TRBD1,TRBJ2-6,TGTGCCAGCAGCCAAGTCTCACGGGACAGGGCCGCTGGGGCCAACGTCCTGACTTTC,CASSQVSRDRAAGANVLTF
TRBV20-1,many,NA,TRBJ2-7,TGCAGTGCTCGGGACCACTCCTACGAGCAGTACTTC,CSARDHSYEQYF
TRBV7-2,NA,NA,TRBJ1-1,TGTGCCAGCAGCTCTGGAGGGGCGGGTCTCACTGAAGCTTTCTTT,CASSSGGAGLTEAFF
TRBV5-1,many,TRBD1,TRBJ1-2,TGCGCCAGCAGCGCCCGGGACAGGGGTCCACCAACTAACTATGGCTACACCTTC,CASSARDRGPPTNYGYTF
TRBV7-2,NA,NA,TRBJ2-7,TGTGCCAGCAGCCTGACTACCCTAGTCTCCTACGAGCAGTACTTC,CASSLTTLVSYEQYF
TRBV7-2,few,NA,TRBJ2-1,TGTGCCAGCAGCTTCCCCGGCGACGGCCCTAAACAAGAGACCCAGTTCTTC,CASSFPGDGPKQETQFF
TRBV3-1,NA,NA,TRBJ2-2,TGTGCCAGCAGCCATCTAGCGGCCCGAGGGGGCGGGGAGCTGTTTTTT,CASSHLAARGGGELFF
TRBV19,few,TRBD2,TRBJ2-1,TGTGCCAGTAGTATATCCCGACTAGCGAGCAATGAGCAGTTCTTC,CASSISRLASNEQFF
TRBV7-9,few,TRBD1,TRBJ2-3,TGTGCCAGCAGCTTAGGTAGGGGGCGCGGCACAGATACGCAGTATTTT,CASSLGRGRGTDTQYF
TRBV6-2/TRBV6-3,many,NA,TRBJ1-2,TGTGCCAGCACCTCGGGCAGGGGCTATGGCTACACCTTC,CASTSGRGYGYTF
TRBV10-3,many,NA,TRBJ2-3,TGTGCCATCAGTGAGCCGAACAGGGGAGGTGCAAATACGCAGTATTTT,CAISEPNRGGANTQYF
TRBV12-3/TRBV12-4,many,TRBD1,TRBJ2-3,TGTGCCAGCAAGACAGGGGATTTCACAGATACGCAGTATTTT,CASKTGDFTDTQYF
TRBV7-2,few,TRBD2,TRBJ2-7,TGTGCCAGCAGCTTAGTGGCAGCGGGGGGCGAGCAGTACTTC,CASSLVAAGGEQYF
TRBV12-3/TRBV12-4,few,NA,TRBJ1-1,TGTGCCAGCAGTTTAGCAGGGAAAGGCACTGAAGCTTTCTTT,CASSLAGKGTEAFF
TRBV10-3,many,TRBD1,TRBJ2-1,TGTGCCACCAAGGGACAGGGGAGTGGGGCTCCGAACAATGAGCAGTTCTTC,CATKGQGSGAPNNEQFF
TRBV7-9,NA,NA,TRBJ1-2,TGTGCCAGCAGCGTACCGGGAGAGGGCCCCAATGGCTACACCTTC,CASSVPGEGPNGYTF
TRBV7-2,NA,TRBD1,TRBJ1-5,TGTGCCAGCAGCTTAGTAGGGGGCGGTTTTGGCAATCAGCCCCAGCATTTT,CASSLVGGGFGNQPQHF
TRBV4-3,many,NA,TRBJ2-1,TGCGCCAGCAGCCAAGGTTATGGGGGGATTGGCTACAATGAGCAGTTCTTC,CASSQGYGGIGYNEQFF
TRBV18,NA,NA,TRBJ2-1,TGTGCCAGCTCACCAGAACAGGAGGCCTACAATGAGCAGTTCTTC,CASSPEQEAYNEQFF
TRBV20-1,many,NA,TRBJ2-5,TGCAGTGCTAGACCCAGACTCCAAGAGACCCAGTACTTC,CSARPRLQETQYF
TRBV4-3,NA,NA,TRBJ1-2,TGCGCCAGCAGCCAAGAGCGACGGGGGCGATATAACTATGGCTACACCTTC,CASSQERRGRYNYGYTF
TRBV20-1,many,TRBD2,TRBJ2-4,TGCAGTGCTAGAGATCCTGCTAGCGGGTTATCGAACATTCAGTACTTC,CSARDPASGLSNIQYF
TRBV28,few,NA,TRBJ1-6,TGTGCCAGCAGGGACGGTCATAATTCACCCCTCCACTTT,CASRDGHNSPLHF